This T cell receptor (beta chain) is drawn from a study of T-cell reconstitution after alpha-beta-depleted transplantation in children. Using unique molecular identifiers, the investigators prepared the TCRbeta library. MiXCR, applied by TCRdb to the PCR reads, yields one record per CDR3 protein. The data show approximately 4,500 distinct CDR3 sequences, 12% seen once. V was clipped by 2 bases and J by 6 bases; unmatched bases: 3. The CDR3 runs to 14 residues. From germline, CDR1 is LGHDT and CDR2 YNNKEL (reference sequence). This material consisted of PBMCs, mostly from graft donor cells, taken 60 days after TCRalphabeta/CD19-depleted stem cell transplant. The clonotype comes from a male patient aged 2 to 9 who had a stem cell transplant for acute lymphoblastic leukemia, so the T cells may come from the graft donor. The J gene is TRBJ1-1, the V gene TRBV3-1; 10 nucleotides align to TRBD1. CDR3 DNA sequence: TGTGCCAGCAGCCAACCAGGGACAGGGGCTGAAGCTTTCTTT. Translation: CASSQPGTGAEAFF.